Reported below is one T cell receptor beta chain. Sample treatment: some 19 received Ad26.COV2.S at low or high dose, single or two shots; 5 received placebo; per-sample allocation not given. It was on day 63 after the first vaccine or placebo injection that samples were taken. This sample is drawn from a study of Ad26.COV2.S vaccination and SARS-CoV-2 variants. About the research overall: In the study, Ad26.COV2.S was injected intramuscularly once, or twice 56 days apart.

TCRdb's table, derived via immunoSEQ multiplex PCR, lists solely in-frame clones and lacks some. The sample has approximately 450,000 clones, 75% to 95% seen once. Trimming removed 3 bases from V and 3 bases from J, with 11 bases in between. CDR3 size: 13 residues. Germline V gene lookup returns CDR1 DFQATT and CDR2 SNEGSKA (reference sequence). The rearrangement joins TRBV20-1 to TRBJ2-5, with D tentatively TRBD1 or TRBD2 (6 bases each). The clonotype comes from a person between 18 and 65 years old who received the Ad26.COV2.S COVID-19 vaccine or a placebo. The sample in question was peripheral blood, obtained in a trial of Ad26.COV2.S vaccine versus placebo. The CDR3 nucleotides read TGCAGTGCTAGTGCCGGGGGCAAAGAGACCCAGTACTTC. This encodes CSASAGGKETQYF.